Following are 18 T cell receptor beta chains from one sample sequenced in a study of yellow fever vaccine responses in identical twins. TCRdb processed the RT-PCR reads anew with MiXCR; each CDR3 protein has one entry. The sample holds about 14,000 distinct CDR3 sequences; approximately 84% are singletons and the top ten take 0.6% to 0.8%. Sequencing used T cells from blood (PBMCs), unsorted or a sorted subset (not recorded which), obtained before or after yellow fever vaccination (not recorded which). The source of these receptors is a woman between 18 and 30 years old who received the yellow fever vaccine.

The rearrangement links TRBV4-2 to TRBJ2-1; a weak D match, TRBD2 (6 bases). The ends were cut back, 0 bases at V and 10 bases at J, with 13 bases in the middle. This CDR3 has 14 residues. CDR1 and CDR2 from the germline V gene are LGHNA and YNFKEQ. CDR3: CASSQDFARDEQFF. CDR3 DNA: TGTGCCAGCAGCCAAGATTTTGCGCGGGACGAGCAGTTCTTC.

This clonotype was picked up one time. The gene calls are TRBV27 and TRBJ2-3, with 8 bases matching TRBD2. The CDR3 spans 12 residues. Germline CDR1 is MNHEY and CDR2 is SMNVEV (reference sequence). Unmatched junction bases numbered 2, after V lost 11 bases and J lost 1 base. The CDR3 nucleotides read TGTGCCGGGACTAGGGGCACAGATACGCAGTATTTT. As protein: CAGTRGTDTQYF.

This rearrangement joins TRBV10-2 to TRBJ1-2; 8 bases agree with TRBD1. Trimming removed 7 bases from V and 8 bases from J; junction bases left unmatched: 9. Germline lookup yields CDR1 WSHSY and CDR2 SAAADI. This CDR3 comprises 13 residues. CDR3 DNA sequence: TGCGCCAGCACAGACAGGGGTCCGGGCGGCTACACCTTC. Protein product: CASTDRGPGGYTF.

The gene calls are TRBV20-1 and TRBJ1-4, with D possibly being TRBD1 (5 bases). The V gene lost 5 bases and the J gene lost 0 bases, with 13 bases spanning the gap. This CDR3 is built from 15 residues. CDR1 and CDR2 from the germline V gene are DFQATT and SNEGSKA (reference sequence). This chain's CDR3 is CSALRQHSTNEKLFF. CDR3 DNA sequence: TGCAGTGCTCTACGACAGCACTCAACTAATGAAAAACTGTTTTTT.

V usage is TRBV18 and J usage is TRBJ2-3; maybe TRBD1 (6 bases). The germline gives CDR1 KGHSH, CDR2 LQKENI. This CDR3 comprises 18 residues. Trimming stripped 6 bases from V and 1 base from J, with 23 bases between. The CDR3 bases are TGTGCCAGCTCCACAGGGATTCTGGGGCCCGGACGCACAGATACGCAGTATTTT. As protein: CASSTGILGPGRTDTQYF.

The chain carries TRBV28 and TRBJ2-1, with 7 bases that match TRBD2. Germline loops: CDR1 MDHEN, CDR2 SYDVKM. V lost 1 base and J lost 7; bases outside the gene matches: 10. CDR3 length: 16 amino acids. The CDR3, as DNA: TGTGCCAGCAGTTTATTGTTGGGGGAGGGCCGTAATGAGCAGTTCTTC. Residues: CASSLLLGEGRNEQFF.

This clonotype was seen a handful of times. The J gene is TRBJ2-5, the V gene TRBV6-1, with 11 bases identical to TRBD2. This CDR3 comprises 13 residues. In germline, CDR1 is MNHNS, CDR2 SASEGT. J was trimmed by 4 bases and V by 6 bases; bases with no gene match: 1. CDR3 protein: CASRGTSGETQYF. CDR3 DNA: TGTGCCAGCAGGGGGACTAGCGGAGAGACCCAGTACTTC.

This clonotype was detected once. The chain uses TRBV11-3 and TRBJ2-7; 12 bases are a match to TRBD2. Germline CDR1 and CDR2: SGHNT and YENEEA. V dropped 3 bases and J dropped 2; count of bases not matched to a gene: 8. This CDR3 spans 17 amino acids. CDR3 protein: CASSFRTSGMGAYEQYF. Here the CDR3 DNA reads TGTGCCAGCAGCTTCCGGACTAGCGGGATGGGGGCCTACGAGCAGTACTTC.

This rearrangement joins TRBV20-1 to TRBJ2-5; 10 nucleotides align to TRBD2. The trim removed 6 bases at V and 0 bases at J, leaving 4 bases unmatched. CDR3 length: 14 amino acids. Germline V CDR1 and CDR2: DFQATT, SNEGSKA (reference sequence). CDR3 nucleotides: TGCAGTGCGATTAGCGGGGGGAACCAAGAGACCCAGTACTTC. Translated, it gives CSAISGGNQETQYF.

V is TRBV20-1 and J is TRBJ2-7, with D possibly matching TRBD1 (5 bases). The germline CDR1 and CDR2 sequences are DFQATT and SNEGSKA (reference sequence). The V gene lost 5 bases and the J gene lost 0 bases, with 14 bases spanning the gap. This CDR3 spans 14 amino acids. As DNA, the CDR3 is TGCAGTGCTGCCAGGGTCCAAAGCTCCTACGAGCAGTACTTC. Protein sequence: CSAARVQSSYEQYF.

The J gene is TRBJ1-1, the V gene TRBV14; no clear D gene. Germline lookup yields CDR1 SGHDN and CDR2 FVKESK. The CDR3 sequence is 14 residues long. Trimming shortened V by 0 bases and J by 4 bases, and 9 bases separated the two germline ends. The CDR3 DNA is TGTGCCAGCAGCCAAGATTCAGGTATCACTGAAGCTTTCTTT. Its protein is CASSQDSGITEAFF.

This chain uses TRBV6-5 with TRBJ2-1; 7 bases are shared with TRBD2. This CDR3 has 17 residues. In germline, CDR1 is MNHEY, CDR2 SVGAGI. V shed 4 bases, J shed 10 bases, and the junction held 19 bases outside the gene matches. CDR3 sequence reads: CASSSPLGRRGAGEQFF. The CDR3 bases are TGTGCCAGCAGTTCCCCCTTAGGTAGGCGGGGAGCGGGGGAGCAGTTCTTC.

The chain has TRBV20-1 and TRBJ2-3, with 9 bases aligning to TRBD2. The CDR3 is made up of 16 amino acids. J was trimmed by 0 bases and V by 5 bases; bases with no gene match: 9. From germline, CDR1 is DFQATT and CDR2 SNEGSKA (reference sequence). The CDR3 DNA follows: TGCAGTGCTCTAAGGCCTAGCGGGGACAGCACAGATACGCAGTATTTT. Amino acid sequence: CSALRPSGDSTDTQYF.

Here the CDR3 reads CASSRTEGGGPQHF. CDR3 coding DNA: TGTGCCAGCTCACGGACAGAGGGAGGTGGGCCCCAGCATTTT. The chain combines TRBV18 with TRBJ1-5, with D possibly TRBD1 on 6 matching bases. The CDR3 is made up of 14 amino acids. The germline CDR1 and CDR2 sequences are KGHSH and LQKENI. V lost 4 bases and J lost 9, with 16 bases in between.

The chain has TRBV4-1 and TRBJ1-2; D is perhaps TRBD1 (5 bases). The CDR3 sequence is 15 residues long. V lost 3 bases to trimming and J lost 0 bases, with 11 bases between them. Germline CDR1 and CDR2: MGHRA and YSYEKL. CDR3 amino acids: CASSQLSQANYGYTF. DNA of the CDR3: TGCGCCAGCAGCCAGTTATCACAGGCTAACTATGGCTACACCTTC.

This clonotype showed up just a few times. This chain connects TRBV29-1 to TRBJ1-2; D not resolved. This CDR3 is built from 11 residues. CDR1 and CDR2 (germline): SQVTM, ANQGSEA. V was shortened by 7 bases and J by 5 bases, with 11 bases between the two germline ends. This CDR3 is CSGVVGYGYTF. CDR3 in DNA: TGCAGCGGGGTAGTGGGTTATGGCTACACCTTC.

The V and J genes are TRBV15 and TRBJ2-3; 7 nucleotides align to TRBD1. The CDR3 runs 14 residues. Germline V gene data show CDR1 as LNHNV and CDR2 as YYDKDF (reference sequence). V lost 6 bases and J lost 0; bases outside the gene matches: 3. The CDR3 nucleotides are TGTGCCACCAGGCCGACAGGGAGCACAGATACGCAGTATTTT. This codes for CATRPTGSTDTQYF.

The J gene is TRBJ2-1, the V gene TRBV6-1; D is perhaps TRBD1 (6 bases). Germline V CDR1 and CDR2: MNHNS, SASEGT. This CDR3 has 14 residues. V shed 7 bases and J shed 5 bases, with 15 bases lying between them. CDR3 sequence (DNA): TGTGCCAGCACCCAGGGGCTACCTCACAATGAGCAGTTCTTC. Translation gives CASTQGLPHNEQFF.